One and the same sample provided the 24 T cell receptor beta chains below, sequenced in a study of beta chain features in type 1 diabetes. These receptors have no identified antigens. Findings and limits, study-wide: Shorter TCRB CDR3s, moderately but significantly so, marked every one of the four CD4+ subsets in Type 1 diabetes patients.

The authors reverse transcribed all of the isolated RNA, so sequencing captured expressed TCRB transcripts. Libraries were prepared by immunoSEQ multiplex PCR; TCRdb keeps only in-frame clonotypes and omits some of them. Of hundreds of thousands of clones detected, around an eighth appear once; the ten largest clones hold 0.022%. Sequencing was done on a sample of naive CD4+ T cells from blood. These receptors originate from a man between 18 and 35 years old with type 1 diabetes.

A few counts support this clone. The CDR3 sequence is CASSIRSGGTYNEQFF. The CDR3 DNA reads as TGTGCCAGTAGTATAAGGAGCGGGGGGACCTACAATGAGCAGTTCTTC. This sequence joins TRBV19 and TRBJ2-1; 9 bases line up with TRBD2. The junction had 4 bases not matched to a gene; V was cut back by 2 bases and J by 2 bases. The CDR3 covers 16 residues. Looked up from germline, CDR1 is LNHDA and CDR2 is SQIVND (reference sequence).

The chain couples TRBV7-2 to TRBJ1-2, with 10 bases matching TRBD1. Germline CDR1 is SGHTA and CDR2 is FQGNSA. The CDR3 is 15 residues long. Trimming at V came to 4 bases and at J to 4 bases, leaving 6 bases not matched to a gene. The CDR3 sequence is CASSSSGTGVYGYTF. The CDR3 bases are TGTGCCAGCAGCTCATCGGGGACAGGGGTCTATGGCTACACCTTC.

The chain couples TRBV9 to TRBJ1-4; weak D call: TRBD1 (6 bases). This CDR3 has 15 residues. The germline gives CDR1 SGDLS, CDR2 YYNGEE. The V and J ends lost 4 bases and 5 bases respectively, with 15 bases between them. The DNA of the CDR3 is TGTGCCAGCAGCCCCCGGGACAACCCGAATGAAAAACTGTTTTTT. Its translation is CASSPRDNPNEKLFF.

The rearrangement links TRBV30 to TRBJ2-7; 11 positions agree with TRBD1. This CDR3 spans 12 amino acids. In germline, CDR1 is GTSNPN, CDR2 SVGIG (reference sequence). J gave up 7 bases and V 6 bases, and 5 bases lay outside the gene matches. CDR3 region: CACGQGAGEQYF. The CDR3, as DNA: TGTGCCTGCGGACAGGGGGCAGGAGAGCAGTACTTC.

This clone showed up just a few times. Other nucleotide sequences in the sample specify the same CDR3. The rearrangement uses TRBV6-5 and TRBJ1-5, with D unresolved. The CDR3 covers 15 residues. CDR1 is MNHEY and CDR2 is SVGAGI in the germline V gene. V lost 0 bases and J 0 bases, leaving 6 bases between the germline ends. CDR3 sequence reads: CASSYSGGSNQPQHF. The CDR3 DNA is TGTGCCAGCAGTTACTCGGGAGGTAGCAATCAGCCCCAGCATTTT.

The chain joins TRBV7-9 to TRBJ1-1, with D possibly TRBD1 on 6 matching bases. The CDR3 runs 15 residues. Germline CDR1 is SEHNR and CDR2 is FQNEAQ (reference sequence). V shed 3 bases and J shed 0 bases, with 11 bases lying between them. The CDR3, as DNA: TGTGCCAGCAGCTTGGGGACAAACCTGAACACTGAAGCTTTCTTT. Its translation is CASSLGTNLNTEAFF.

V and J are TRBV15 and TRBJ1-5; 7 bases fit TRBD1. J lost 4 bases, V lost 5 bases, and 5 bases had no gene match. The CDR3 consists of 14 residues. CDR1 LNHNV and CDR2 YYDKDF come from the germline V gene (reference sequence). CDR3 protein: CATSRSGGNQPQHF. The CDR3 coding sequence is TGTGCCACCAGCCGATCAGGGGGAAATCAGCCCCAGCATTTT.

The V and J genes are TRBV9 and TRBJ1-1; D call uncertain. Trimming took 1 base from V and 4 from J, leaving 17 bases between them. The germline gives CDR1 SGDLS, CDR2 YYNGEE. The CDR3 sequence is 16 residues long. In nucleotides, the CDR3 is TGTGCCAGCAGCGTATTCAATACACACCTTGGCACTGAAGCTTTCTTT. Protein sequence: CASSVFNTHLGTEAFF.

This clone occurred a few times. This sequence joins TRBV9 and TRBJ2-3; D not certain. This CDR3 contains 17 residues. CDR1 is SGDLS, CDR2 YYNGEE, per germline. The ends were cut back, 0 bases at V and 6 bases at J, with 20 bases in the middle. Written as DNA, the CDR3 is TGTGCCAGCAGCGTAGAGGTCCCCAGCTATTTAACGGATACGCAGTATTTT. This codes for CASSVEVPSYLTDTQYF.

This chain connects TRBV30 to TRBJ1-3; TRBD1 aligns across 8 bases. The CDR3 runs to 14 residues. With V trimmed by 2 bases and J by 3 bases, 3 bases remained unmatched. CDR1 and CDR2 from the germline V gene are GTSNPN and SVGIG (reference sequence). CDR3 protein: CAWSRGQDGNTIYF. CDR3 sequence (DNA): TGTGCCTGGAGTCGGGGACAGGATGGAAACACCATATATTTT.

The J gene is TRBJ2-3, the V gene TRBV2; no definite D call. The CDR3 is made up of 14 amino acids. Germline CDR1 SNHLY, CDR2 FYNNEI. Trimming shortened V by 8 bases and J by 2 bases, and 14 bases separated the two germline ends. The CDR3 loop reads CASLGRFDTDTQYF. The CDR3 DNA follows: TGTGCCAGCTTGGGTCGTTTTGACACAGATACGCAGTATTTT.

The chain has TRBV4-1 and TRBJ1-2; D is unclear. Trimming stripped 1 base from V and 7 bases from J, with 16 bases between. The CDR3 covers 15 residues. Germline CDR1 MGHRA, CDR2 YSYEKL. CDR3 in DNA: TGCGCCAGCAGCCAAGTTCGGTCACCCGGAGGTGGCTACACCTTC. Protein sequence: CASSQVRSPGGGYTF.

Notes on this clone: Other nucleotide sequences from this sample produce the same CDR3. The rearrangement joins TRBV5-1 to TRBJ2-7; the match to TRBD1 covers 7 bases. The CDR3 sequence is 12 residues long. V lost 3 bases and J lost 3; bases outside the gene matches: 0. Per germline, CDR1 SGHRS and CDR2 YFSETQ. The CDR3 reads CASSWDSYEQYF. The CDR3 region has the DNA TGCGCCAGCAGCTGGGACAGCTACGAGCAGTACTTC. Looking up the rest from reference TRBV5-1 and TRBJ2-7 gives the full variable domain: KAGVTQTPRYLIKTRGQQVTLSCSPISGHRSVSWYQQTPGQGLQFLFEYFSETQRNKGNFPGRFSGRQFSNSRSEMNVSTLELGDSALYLCASSWDSYEQYFGPGTRLTVT.

The table lists this clone with a few counts. The chain recombines TRBV6-4 with TRBJ1-2; D gene ambiguous. Germline V lookup: CDR1 MRHNA, CDR2 SNTAGT. V was pared by 3 bases and J by 7 bases, with 12 bases between. CDR3 length: 13 residues. The CDR3 nucleotides read TGTGCCAGCAGTGAACAAGGAGAGGGTGGCTACACCTTC. Translating it yields CASSEQGEGGYTF.

V gene TRBV7-2 combines with J gene TRBJ1-3, with D possibly matching TRBD1 (6 bases). V gave up 6 bases and J gave up 1 base, with 10 bases separating them. The CDR3 has 14 residues. CDR1 is SGHTA, CDR2 FQGNSA, per germline. The CDR3 nucleotides are TGTGCCAGCAGAATAGGGGGGTCTGGAAACACCATATATTTT. Translation: CASRIGGSGNTIYF.

The chain recombines TRBV15 with TRBJ2-5; D gene ambiguous. Germline loops: CDR1 LNHNV, CDR2 YYDKDF (reference sequence). Trimming shortened V by 0 bases and J by 4 bases, and 6 bases separated the two germline ends. The CDR3 runs to 13 residues. The DNA of the CDR3 is TGTGCCACCAGCAGAGATCTTCTAGAGACCCAGTACTTC. It translates to CATSRDLLETQYF.

The genes are TRBV29-1 and TRBJ1-6, with D perhaps matching TRBD1 (6 bases). Per the germline V gene, CDR1 is SQVTM and CDR2 is ANQGSEA. The CDR3 runs to 13 residues. Trimming took 7 bases from V and 5 from J, leaving 12 bases between them. The DNA of the CDR3 is TGCAGCGCCCGGGACACTAATAATTCACCCCTCCACTTT. It encodes CSARDTNNSPLHF.

The rearrangement uses TRBV29-1 and TRBJ1-6; 10 positions agree with TRBD1. The germline V gene encodes CDR1 SQVTM and CDR2 ANQGSEA. The trim removed 4 bases at V and 8 bases at J, leaving 8 bases unmatched. The CDR3 has 15 residues. The chain's CDR3 is CSVALTGGTDSPLHF. CDR3 nucleotides: TGCAGCGTTGCTCTGACAGGGGGCACGGATTCACCCCTCCACTTT.

In the case of this clone: The sample carries other DNA sequences with the same CDR3. V and J are TRBV5-1 and TRBJ2-5; the D call may be TRBD1 or TRBD2 (5 bases each). V was pared by 4 bases and J by 2 bases, with 12 bases between. In germline, CDR1 is SGHRS, CDR2 YFSETQ. The CDR3 spans 14 residues. This chain's CDR3 is CASSPGRVQETQYF. The CDR3 DNA follows: TGCGCCAGCAGCCCGGGACGGGTACAAGAGACCCAGTACTTC.

This clone appeared once. This chain joins TRBV28 and TRBJ1-5; D ambiguous. Looked up from germline, CDR1 is MDHEN and CDR2 is SYDVKM. Trimming took 8 bases from V and 0 from J, leaving 8 bases between them. CDR3 length: 13 amino acids. The CDR3 bases are TGTGCCAGCTCTGGCAGTAGCAATCAGCCCCAGCATTTT. Translating it yields CASSGSSNQPQHF.

This chain uses TRBV5-1 with TRBJ1-2; 7 nucleotides align to TRBD1. There are 16 residues in the CDR3. Per the germline V gene, CDR1 is SGHRS and CDR2 is YFSETQ. Germline trimming cut 2 bases from V and 0 bases from J; bases unmatched to any gene: 7. CDR3 nucleotide sequence: TGCGCCAGCAGCTTAGCACGGGACAGAACTAACTATGGCTACACCTTC. Translated: CASSLARDRTNYGYTF.

The chain joins TRBV7-3 to TRBJ2-5; 7 bases align to TRBD2. V was clipped by 3 bases and J by 5 bases; unmatched bases: 6. There are 14 residues in the CDR3. CDR1 and CDR2 (germline): SGHTA, FQGTGA. The CDR3 loop is CASSFQGGMETQYF. CDR3 nucleotide sequence: TGTGCCAGCAGCTTCCAGGGAGGGATGGAGACCCAGTACTTC.

This clone has only a few counts. The chain has TRBV14 and TRBJ2-1; D unclear. There are 16 residues in the CDR3. CDR1 and CDR2 (germline): SGHDN, FVKESK. V was cut by 0 bases and J by 4 bases, with 13 bases left in between. CDR3 nucleotides: TGTGCCAGCAGCCAAGACGCTAACAAATTTTACAATGAGCAGTTCTTC. Protein product: CASSQDANKFYNEQFF.

This rearrangement joins TRBV6-1 to TRBJ1-2; no reliable D call. Trimming took 4 bases from V and 0 from J, leaving 12 bases between them. Per germline, CDR1 MNHNS and CDR2 SASEGT. This CDR3 has 15 residues. Here the CDR3 DNA reads TGTGCCAGCAGTGCATCTGGCGGGACTAACTATGGCTACACCTTC. The encoded protein is CASSASGGTNYGYTF.